Only one count was recorded for the clone carrying this T cell receptor (beta chain). Its antigen is still unknown. Original handling: Filtering differed, since immunoSEQ gave only junction sequences and no quality scores. The protocol was immunoSEQ multiplex PCR, while the TCRdb copy is restricted to in-frame clones and leaves out a portion. V, J and clone size are those of that table, while D and trimming were read from the DNA. Here the sample spans some 580,000 clones, roughly 97% being singletons. The sample originates from a study of shared clonotypes between healthy human individuals. Study at large: Researchers assigned three CD4 naive, three CD4 memory, two CD8 naive and one CD8 memory plate to each donor.

V was cut by 4 bases and J by 6 bases, with 16 bases left in between. Germline CDR1 and CDR2: SEHNR and FQNEAQ (reference sequence). CDR3 length equals 14 residues. Healthy HIV-negative adults without recent acute infections or vaccinations served as donors. Study results and caveats: Sequencing depth was a factor that was expected to affect clonotype sharing among donors.

This receptor was obtained from a young woman in good health. Sequenced: naive CD4+ T cells sorted from blood. The subset: CD45RA+ positively selected. V and J are TRBV7-9 and TRBJ2-7; D is perhaps TRBD2 (6 bases). CDR3 sequence reads: CASSSQTRRGEQYF. Here the CDR3 DNA reads TGTGCCAGCAGCTCCCAGACAAGGCGGGGCGAGCAGTACTTC.